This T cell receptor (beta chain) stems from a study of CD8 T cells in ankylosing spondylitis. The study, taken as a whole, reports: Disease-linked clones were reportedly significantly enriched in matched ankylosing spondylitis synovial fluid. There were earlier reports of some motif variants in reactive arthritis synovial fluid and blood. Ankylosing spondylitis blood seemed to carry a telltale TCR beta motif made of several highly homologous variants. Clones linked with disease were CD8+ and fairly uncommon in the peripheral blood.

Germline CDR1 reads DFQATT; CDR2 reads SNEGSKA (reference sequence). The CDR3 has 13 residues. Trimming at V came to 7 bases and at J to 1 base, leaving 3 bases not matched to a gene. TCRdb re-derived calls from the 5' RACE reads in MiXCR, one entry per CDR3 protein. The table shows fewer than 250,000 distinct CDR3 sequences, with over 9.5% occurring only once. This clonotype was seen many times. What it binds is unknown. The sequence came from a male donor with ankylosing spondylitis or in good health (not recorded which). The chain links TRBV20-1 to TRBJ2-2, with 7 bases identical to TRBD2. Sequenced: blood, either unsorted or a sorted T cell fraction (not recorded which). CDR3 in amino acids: CSVAGENTGELFF. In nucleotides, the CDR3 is TGCAGTGTTGCGGGAGAGAACACCGGGGAGCTGTTTTTT.